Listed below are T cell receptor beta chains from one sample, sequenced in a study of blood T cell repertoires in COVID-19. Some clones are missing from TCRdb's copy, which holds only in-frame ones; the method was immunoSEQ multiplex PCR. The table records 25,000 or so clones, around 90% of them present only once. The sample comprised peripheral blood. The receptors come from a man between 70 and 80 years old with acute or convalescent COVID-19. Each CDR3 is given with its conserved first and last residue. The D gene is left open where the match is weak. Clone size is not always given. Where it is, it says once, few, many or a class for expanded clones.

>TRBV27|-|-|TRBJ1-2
CASSLVGGPGVNYGYTF
TGTGCCAGCAGTTTAGTGGGGGGGCCAGGGGTTAACTATGGCTACACCTTC
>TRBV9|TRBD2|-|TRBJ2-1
CASSVATLAGGEQFF
TGTGCCAGCAGCGTAGCTACCCTAGCGGGAGGTGAGCAGTTCTTC
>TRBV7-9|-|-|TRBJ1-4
CASSRGGSTNEKLFF
TGTGCCAGCAGTAGGGGGGGATCAACTAATGAAAAACTGTTTTTT
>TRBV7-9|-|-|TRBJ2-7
CASSFGAGYFVEQYF
TGTGCCAGCAGCTTTGGGGCAGGGTATTTCGTCGAGCAGTACTTC
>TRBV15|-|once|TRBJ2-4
CATSRDLKNIQYF
TGTGCCACCAGCAGAGATCTGAAAAACATTCAGTACTTC
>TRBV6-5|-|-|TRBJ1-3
CASRWGLGSGNTIYF
TGTGCCAGCAGGTGGGGTTTGGGGAGCGGAAACACCATATATTTT
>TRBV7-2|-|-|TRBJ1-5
CASSITHSNQPQHF
TGTGCCAGCAGCATCACACATAGCAATCAGCCCCAGCATTTT
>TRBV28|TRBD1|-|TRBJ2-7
CASSLWDRAYEQYF
TGTGCCAGCAGCCTTTGGGACAGAGCCTACGAGCAGTACTTC
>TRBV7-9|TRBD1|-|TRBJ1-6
CASSPSRDRGSNSPLHF
TGTGCCAGCAGCCCGTCCCGGGACAGGGGGTCGAATTCACCCCTCCACTTT
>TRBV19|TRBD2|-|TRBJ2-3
CASSSGLAPADTQYF
TGTGCCAGTAGTTCGGGACTAGCTCCGGCAGATACGCAGTATTTT
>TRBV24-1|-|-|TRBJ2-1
CATSEAVSGEQFF
TGTGCCACCAGTGAAGCGGTTTCCGGTGAGCAGTTCTTC
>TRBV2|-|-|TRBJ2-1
CASSADTTGEQFF
TGTGCCAGCAGTGCGGATACGACGGGGGAGCAGTTCTTC
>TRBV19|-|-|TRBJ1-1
CASSIEDTEAFF
TGTGCCAGTAGTATAGAGGACACAGAAGCTTTCTTT
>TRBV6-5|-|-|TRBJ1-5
CASSSGRRQPQHF
TGTGCCAGCAGTTCAGGGCGACGTCAGCCCCAGCATTTT
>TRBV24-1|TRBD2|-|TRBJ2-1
CATSDPTSGQYNEQFF
TGTGCCACCAGTGACCCAACTAGCGGACAATACAATGAGCAGTTCTTC
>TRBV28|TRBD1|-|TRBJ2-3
CASSSWTGATTSTDTQYF
TGTGCCAGCAGTTCCTGGACAGGGGCTACTACTAGCACAGATACGCAGTATTTT
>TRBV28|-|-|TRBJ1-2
CASTLGYRDYGYTF
TGTGCCAGCACCCTTGGGTACAGAGACTATGGCTACACCTTC
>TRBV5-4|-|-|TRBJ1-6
CASSPTSYNSPLHF
TGTGCCAGCAGCCCTACCTCCTATAATTCACCCCTCCACTTT
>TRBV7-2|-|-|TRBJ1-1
CASTLAAPGQAFF
TGTGCCAGCACCCTGGCAGCCCCTGGGCAAGCTTTCTTT
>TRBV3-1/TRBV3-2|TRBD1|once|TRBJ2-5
CASSSLDRGLETQYF
TGTGCCAGCAGTTCCCTAGACAGGGGGCTTGAGACCCAGTACTTC
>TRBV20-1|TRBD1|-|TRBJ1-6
CSASLGGRDNSPLHF
TGCAGTGCTAGTCTAGGGGGCAGGGATAATTCACCCCTCCACTTT
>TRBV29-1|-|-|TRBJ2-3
CTPGGARTDTQYF
TGCACCCCTGGGGGGGCGCGGACAGATACGCAGTATTTT
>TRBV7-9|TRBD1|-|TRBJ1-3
CASSVTGLHSGNTIYF
TGTGCCAGCAGCGTGACAGGGCTTCACTCTGGAAACACCATATATTTT
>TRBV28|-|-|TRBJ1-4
CASSFGGVATNEKLFF
TGTGCCAGCAGTTTCGGGGGTGTTGCAACTAATGAAAAACTGTTTTTT
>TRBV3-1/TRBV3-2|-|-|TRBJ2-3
CASSPDSGGTDTQYF
TGTGCCAGCAGCCCTGACTCCGGCGGGACAGATACGCAGTATTTT
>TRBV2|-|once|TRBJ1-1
CASSMNTEAFF
TGTGCCAGTTCCATGAACACTGAAGCTTTCTTT
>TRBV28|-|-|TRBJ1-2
CASSLHNYGYTF
TGTGCCAGCAGTTTACATAACTATGGCTACACCTTC
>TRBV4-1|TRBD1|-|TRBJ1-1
CASSQARGETEAFF
TGCGCCAGCAGCCAAGCCAGGGGGGAGACTGAAGCTTTCTTT
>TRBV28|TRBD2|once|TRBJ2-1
CASGTSGITGPKFF
TGTGCCAGTGGGACTAGCGGGATTACTGGTCCCAAGTTCTTC
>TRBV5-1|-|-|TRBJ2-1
CASSLGGSSYNEQFF
TGCGCCAGCAGCTTGGGAGGAAGCTCCTACAATGAGCAGTTCTTC
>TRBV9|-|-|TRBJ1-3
CASSGQSSGNTIYF
TGTGCCAGCAGTGGACAGAGCTCTGGAAACACCATATATTTT
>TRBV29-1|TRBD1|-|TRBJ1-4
CSVEFGDRSEKLFF
TGCAGCGTTGAATTTGGGGACAGGTCTGAAAAACTGTTTTTT
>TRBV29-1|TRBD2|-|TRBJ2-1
CSVEGGLARYNEQFF
TGCAGCGTTGAAGGAGGACTAGCGAGGTACAATGAGCAGTTCTTC
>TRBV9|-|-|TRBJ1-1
CASSPRGDAEAFF
TGTGCCAGCAGCCCCCGCGGGGACGCTGAAGCTTTCTTT
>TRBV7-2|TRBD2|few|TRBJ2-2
CASSPGGRVFTGELFF
TGTGCCAGCAGCCCCGGCGGGAGGGTATTCACCGGGGAGCTGTTTTTT
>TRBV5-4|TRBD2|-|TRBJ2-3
CASSLEPGLASDTQYF
TGTGCCAGCAGCTTAGAACCGGGACTAGCTTCAGATACGCAGTATTTT
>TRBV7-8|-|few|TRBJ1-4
CASSPGTGIRNEKLFF
TGTGCCAGCAGCCCCGGTACGGGGATTCGGAATGAAAAACTGTTTTTT
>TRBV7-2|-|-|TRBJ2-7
CASSSGSSNYEQYF
TGTGCCAGCAGCTCCGGGTCATCAAACTACGAGCAGTACTTC
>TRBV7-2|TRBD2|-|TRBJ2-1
CASRVGLAGVGEQFF
TGTGCCAGCAGGGTGGGACTAGCGGGAGTAGGTGAGCAGTTCTTC
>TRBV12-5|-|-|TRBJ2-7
CASGLVSVTGEQYF
TGTGCTAGTGGTTTGGTTAGCGTTACGGGGGAGCAGTACTTC
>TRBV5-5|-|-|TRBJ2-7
CASSPQQGYEQYF
TGTGCCAGCAGCCCCCAACAGGGCTACGAGCAGTACTTC
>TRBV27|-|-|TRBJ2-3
CASSLTESTDTQYF
TGTGCCAGCAGTTTAACAGAGAGCACAGATACGCAGTATTTT
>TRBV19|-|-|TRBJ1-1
CASSLQRRDTEAFF
TGTGCCAGTAGTTTACAGAGACGTGACACTGAAGCTTTCTTT
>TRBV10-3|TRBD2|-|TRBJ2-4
CAISESLAGNGGKNIQYF
TGTGCCATCAGTGAGTCCCTAGCGGGAAATGGGGGAAAAAACATTCAGTACTTC